Here is one T cell receptor beta chain with its context. This clone's antigen is unknown. There are no base qualities to consult, and no much larger clone falls within one base. This entry belongs to a study of blood T cells in healthy people across ages (dated by TCRdb to about 2015). Broadly, across the study: In model experiments, template switching captured roughly one uniquely barcoded TCR beta cDNA molecule for every two T cells. The donors were divided into four age groups: young (average around 16 years), middle-aged (over 35), aged (around 67) and long-lived (roughly 88). To avoid experimental bias, donors of different ages were distributed randomly across sequencing lanes. Using deep sequencing normalized with unique cDNA molecular identifiers, the study measured how TCR beta repertoire diversity changes with age. Two additional independent replicas of 1 million unique cDNA reads from the same blood draw were analyzed for two donors (one aged 18 to 30 and one aged 80 or older).

Paper-wide results and their limitations: A strong correlation was found between observed TCR beta diversity and the percentage of naive T cells measured by flow cytometry. Donor CMV infection status was unknown, potentially confounding age-related changes in expanded clonotypes. Because profiling used bulk unsorted PBMCs, naive and antigen-experienced compartments could not be compared conclusively. Estimates of total diversity based on one million sequenced T cells were regarded as lower bounds and as underestimates. As age increased, observed TCR beta diversity per million T cells dropped in a roughly linear way, and a significant reduction was already evident by age roughly 36. Compared with the aged group, the long-lived group had more naive CD4+ T cells, fewer expanded clones and increased TCR diversity, suggesting age selection.

The donors were a few dozen Caucasian individuals from Russia, aged roughly 6 to 90 years, who were systemically healthy. Ten milliliters of peripheral blood were collected from each donor into EDTA-treated Vacutainer tubes. Ficoll-Paque density-gradient centrifugation was used to isolate PBMCs, with at least 7 million obtained per sample. Trizol reagent was used to extract total RNA from the PBMCs, yielding at least 6 micrograms per sample. The percentages of naive CD45RAhigh/CD27high T cells were determined by flow cytometry on a PBMC aliquot from every donor. Library preparation used 5' RACE. The sequencer was an Illumina HiSeq 2500. A second PCR of about 7 to 12 cycles was performed with a sample-barcoded 5' primer and a J-beta primer mix. Each TCR beta cDNA molecule received a unique molecular identifier from a template-switch 5' adaptor carrying 12 random nucleotides. Each sample yielded at least 3 million CDR3-containing paired-end reads. First-strand cDNA was synthesized from all RNA with the Mint cDNA synthesis kit, primed by a TRBC-specific oligonucleotide. Following uracil-DNA glycosylase treatment, all cDNA underwent a first 18-cycle PCR with the universal primers M1SS and BC2_uni_R. The study's own analysis went as follows. For normalization, 1 million high-quality reads were randomly selected from each sample, with every read carrying a distinct molecular identifier. Reads with shared molecular identifiers were discarded instead of being binned into consensus sequences. MiTCR, run with a Q25 quality threshold and the strictest error-elimination algorithm, handled CDR3 identification, clonotype clustering and error correction. A nonparametric unseen species model with Euler transformation was used to estimate a lower bound on total TCR beta diversity. TCRdb took the public reads, trimmed them with fastp at Q25, ran MiXCR for clone calling and kept in-frame beta chains. Each CDR3 protein appears once, grouped with its most common genes and DNA. None of the V and J calls come from the authors' own analysis; TCRdb made them. The sample contains nearly 1 million distinct CDR3 sequences, 45% to 60% of them found a single time. Over 20% of the sample comes from the top ten.

CDR1 and CDR2 (MGHRA, YSYEKL) derive from the germline V gene. From its cysteine to its phenylalanine, the CDR3 spans 16 amino acids. The CDR3 DNA has 48 bases and is translated from base 1. V is reduced by 4 bases and J by 3 bases, leaving a spacing of 17 bases between them. The V and J segments used are TRBV4-1 and TRBJ2-3; TRBD1 is possibly the D segment (8 matching bases). The clonotype comes from a woman aged 60 to 75 in good health. Sequenced: blood. CDR3 sequence: CASSLNRGGGTDTQYF. In nucleotide form, the sequence is TGCGCCAGCAGCCTGAACAGGGGGGGCGGAACAGATACGCAGTATTTT.